These T cell receptor beta chains were read from a single sample in a study of shared clonotypes between healthy human individuals. Profiled with immunoSEQ multiplex PCR; TCRdb holds only in-frame clones, not every one. The sample lists more than 2,000,000 clones; approximately 94% were seen once. The sequenced material came from naive CD4+ T cells sorted from blood. These receptors were obtained from a young man in good health. CDR3s include the opening cysteine and the closing phenylalanine or tryptophan. Fields, in order: V gene, clone size, D gene, J gene, CDR3 protein, CDR3 DNA. The D gene is left open where the match is weak. Clone size appears in some rows only: once, few, many, or a class for an expanded clone.

V gene: TRBV6-5; clone size: -; D gene: TRBD1; J gene: TRBJ1-6; CDR3 protein: CAAGTVNSPLHF; CDR3 DNA: TGTGCCGCCGGGACAGTTAATTCACCCCTCCACTTT
V gene: TRBV5-6; clone size: -; D gene: -; J gene: TRBJ1-6; CDR3 protein: CASSPNYRDGHNSPLHF; CDR3 DNA: TGTGCCAGCAGCCCAAATTACCGAGACGGTCATAATTCACCCCTCCACTTT
V gene: TRBV4-1; clone size: -; D gene: -; J gene: TRBJ2-1; CDR3 protein: CASSQESTQSQLF; CDR3 DNA: TGCGCCAGCAGCCAAGAATCGACCCAGTCCCAACTCTTC
V gene: TRBV28; clone size: -; D gene: TRBD2; J gene: TRBJ2-1; CDR3 protein: CASSLSREGNEQFF; CDR3 DNA: TGTGCCAGCAGTTTATCCCGGGAGGGAAATGAGCAGTTCTTC
V gene: TRBV27; clone size: -; D gene: -; J gene: TRBJ2-7; CDR3 protein: CASSLWQGDEQYF; CDR3 DNA: TGTGCCAGCAGTTTATGGCAGGGTGACGAGCAGTACTTC
V gene: TRBV6-5; clone size: -; D gene: -; J gene: TRBJ1-4; CDR3 protein: CASAPRIRTNEKLFF; CDR3 DNA: TGTGCCAGCGCCCCTCGTATCAGGACTAATGAAAAACTGTTTTTT
V gene: TRBV6-1; clone size: -; D gene: -; J gene: TRBJ2-5; CDR3 protein: CASSRADQETQYF; CDR3 DNA: TGTGCCAGCAGCCGGGCTGATCAAGAGACCCAGTACTTC
V gene: TRBV29-1; clone size: -; D gene: -; J gene: TRBJ2-7; CDR3 protein: CSVRGSSYEQYF; CDR3 DNA: TGCAGCGTTAGGGGTAGCTCCTACGAGCAGTACTTC
V gene: TRBV10-3; clone size: -; D gene: TRBD1; J gene: TRBJ1-4; CDR3 protein: CAIFAGGANEKLFF; CDR3 DNA: TGTGCCATCTTCGCAGGGGGGGCTAATGAAAAACTGTTTTTT
V gene: TRBV7-2; clone size: once; D gene: TRBD1; J gene: TRBJ2-3; CDR3 protein: CASSMTGGLRPDTQYF; CDR3 DNA: TGTGCCAGCAGCATGACAGGGGGCTTACGTCCAGATACGCAGTATTTT
V gene: TRBV5-1; clone size: -; D gene: TRBD2; J gene: TRBJ2-3; CDR3 protein: CASSLGPGGGASDTQYF; CDR3 DNA: TGCGCCAGCAGCTTGGGCCCTGGCGGGGGGGCGTCAGATACGCAGTATTTT